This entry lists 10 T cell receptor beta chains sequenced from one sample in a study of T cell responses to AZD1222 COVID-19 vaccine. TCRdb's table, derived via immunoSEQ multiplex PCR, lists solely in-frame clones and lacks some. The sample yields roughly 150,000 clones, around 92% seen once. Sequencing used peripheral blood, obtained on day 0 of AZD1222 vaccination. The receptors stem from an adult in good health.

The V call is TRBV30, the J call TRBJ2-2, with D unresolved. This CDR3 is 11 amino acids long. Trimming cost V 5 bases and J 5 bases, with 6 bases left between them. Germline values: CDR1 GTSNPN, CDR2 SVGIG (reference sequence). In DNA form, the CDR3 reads TGTGCCTGGGGTGGTACCGGGGAGCTGTTTTTT. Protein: CAWGGTGELFF.

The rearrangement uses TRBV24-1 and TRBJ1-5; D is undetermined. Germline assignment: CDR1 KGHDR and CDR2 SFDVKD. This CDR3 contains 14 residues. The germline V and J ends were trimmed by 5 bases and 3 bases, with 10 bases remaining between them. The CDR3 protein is CATSATADNQPQHF. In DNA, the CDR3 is TGTGCCACCAGTGCGACGGCAGACAATCAGCCCCAGCATTTT.

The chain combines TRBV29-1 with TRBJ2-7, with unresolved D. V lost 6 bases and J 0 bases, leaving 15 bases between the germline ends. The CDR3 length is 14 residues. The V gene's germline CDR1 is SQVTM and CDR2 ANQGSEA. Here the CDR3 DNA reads TGCAGCGTAAAATGGGCTCCGAGCTCCTACGAGCAGTACTTC. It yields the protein CSVKWAPSSYEQYF.

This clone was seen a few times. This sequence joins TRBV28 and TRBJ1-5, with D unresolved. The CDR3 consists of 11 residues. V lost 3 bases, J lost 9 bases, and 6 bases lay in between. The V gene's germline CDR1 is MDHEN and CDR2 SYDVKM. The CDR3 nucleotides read TGTGCCAGCAGTTTCGGGCTGCCCCAGCATTTT. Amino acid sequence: CASSFGLPQHF.

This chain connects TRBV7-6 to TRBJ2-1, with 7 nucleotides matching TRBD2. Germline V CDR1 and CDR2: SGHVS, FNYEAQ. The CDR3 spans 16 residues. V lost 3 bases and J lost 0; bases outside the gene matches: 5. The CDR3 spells CASSFSAGNSYNEQFF. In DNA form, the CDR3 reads TGTGCCAGCAGCTTTTCAGCGGGAAACTCCTACAATGAGCAGTTCTTC.

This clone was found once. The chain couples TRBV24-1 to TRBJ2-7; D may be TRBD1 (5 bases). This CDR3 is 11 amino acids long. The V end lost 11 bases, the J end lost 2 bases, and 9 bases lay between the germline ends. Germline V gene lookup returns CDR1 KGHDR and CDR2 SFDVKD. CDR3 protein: CAITDTYEQYF. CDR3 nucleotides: TGTGCCATTACGGACACCTACGAGCAGTACTTC.

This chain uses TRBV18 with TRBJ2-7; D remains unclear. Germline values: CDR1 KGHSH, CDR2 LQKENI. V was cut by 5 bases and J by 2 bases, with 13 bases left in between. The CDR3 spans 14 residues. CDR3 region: CASSYAVGTYEQYF. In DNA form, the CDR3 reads TGTGCCAGCTCATATGCTGTGGGGACCTACGAGCAGTACTTC.

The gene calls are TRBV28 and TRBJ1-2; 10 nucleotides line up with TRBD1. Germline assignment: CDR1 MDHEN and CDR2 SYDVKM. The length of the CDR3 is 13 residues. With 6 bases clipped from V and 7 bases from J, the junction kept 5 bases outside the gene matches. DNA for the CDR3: TGTGCCAGCAGAACCCGGGACAGGGGTGGCTACACCTTC. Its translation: CASRTRDRGGYTF.

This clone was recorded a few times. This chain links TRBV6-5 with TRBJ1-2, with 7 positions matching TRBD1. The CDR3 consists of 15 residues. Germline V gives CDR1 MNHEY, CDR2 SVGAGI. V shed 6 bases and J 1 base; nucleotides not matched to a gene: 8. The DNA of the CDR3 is TGTGCCAGCAGCTCCCGACAGGGCAATAACTATGGCTACACCTTC. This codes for CASSSRQGNNYGYTF.

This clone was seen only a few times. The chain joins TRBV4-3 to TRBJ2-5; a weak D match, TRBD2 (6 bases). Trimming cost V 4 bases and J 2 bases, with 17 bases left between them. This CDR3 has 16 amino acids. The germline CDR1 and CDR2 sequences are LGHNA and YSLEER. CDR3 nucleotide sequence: TGCGCCAGCAGCCCCTCGGGGGTGGGAGGTCAAGAGACCCAGTACTTC. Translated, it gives CASSPSGVGGQETQYF.